Below, 15 T cell receptor beta chains from the same sample are listed, as sequenced in a study of spatial heterogeneity in lung cancer. Via MiXCR, TCRdb re-called the 5' RACE reads, giving one row per CDR3 protein. Of some 41,000 distinct CDR3 sequences in the sample, about 10% were seen once. Time point defined: blood at routine non-recurrence follow-up after resection. The sample consisted of PBMCs, taken at follow-up. The source of these receptors is a female donor with early-stage non-small cell lung cancer.

Details on this clonotype: Its ends do not fully match the called genes, so a read error is possible. The J gene is TRBJ2-7, the V gene TRBV14; 7 positions match TRBD1. The CDR3 length is 13 residues. Germline lookup yields CDR1 SGHDN and CDR2 FVKESK. The CDR3 sequence is CDSSPRGSPEQYF. The CDR3 DNA reads TGTGACAGCAGCCCCAGGGGGTCCCCCGAGCAGTACTTC.

The V gene is TRBV7-9, the J gene TRBJ2-2, with 12 nucleotides matching TRBD2. The germline V gene encodes CDR1 SEHNR and CDR2 FQNEAQ (reference sequence). Trimming removed 5 bases from V and 9 bases from J; junction bases left unmatched: 10. The CDR3 extends over 16 amino acids. The CDR3 bases are TGTGCCAGCAGCCCAAGACTAGCGGGGGCCTCCCGGGAGCTGTTTTTT. Translation gives CASSPRLAGASRELFF.

This clonotype was seen a few times. This rearrangement joins TRBV20-1 to TRBJ2-2; D may be TRBD1 (5 bases). Trimming left V 6 bases short and J 6 bases short, with 14 bases between. The germline gives CDR1 DFQATT, CDR2 SNEGSKA (reference sequence). The CDR3 loop spans 13 amino acids. CDR3 bases: TGCAGTGCCCTTAAAGGGGCCCCCGGGGAGCTGTTTTTT. Its translation: CSALKGAPGELFF.

This chain uses TRBV28 with TRBJ1-2, with TRBD1 as a possible D gene (5 bases). CDR1 and CDR2 from the germline V gene are MDHEN and SYDVKM. V lost 5 bases to trimming and J lost 7 bases, with 17 bases between them. The CDR3 has 14 residues. This CDR3 reads CASSTRPHGGGYTF. CDR3 DNA sequence: TGTGCCAGCAGTACGCGGCCCCACGGGGGTGGCTACACCTTC.

This clonotype was picked up a small number of times. The genes are TRBV10-2 and TRBJ2-5; 7 bases map to TRBD2. The ends lost 2 bases at V and 1 base at J; junction bases unmatched: 13. The CDR3 consists of 18 residues. Germline V lookup: CDR1 WSHSY, CDR2 SAAADI. Here the CDR3 reads CASSEGASGSIGQETQYF. CDR3 coding DNA: TGCGCCAGCAGTGAGGGGGCTAGCGGATCCATAGGCCAAGAGACCCAGTACTTC.

The chain links TRBV7-2 to TRBJ2-1; no definite D call. Germline loops: CDR1 SGHTA, CDR2 FQGNSA. The CDR3 is made up of 13 amino acids. With 5 bases removed from V and 8 bases from J, the gap between germline ends came to 13 bases. In DNA, the CDR3 is TGTGCCAGCAGCCCCGGTCCGGCGGATGAGCAGTTCTTC. Its protein is CASSPGPADEQFF.

The genes are TRBV6-2 or TRBV6-3 and TRBJ2-7; weak D call: TRBD2 (5 bases). Germline V gives CDR1 MNHEY, CDR2 SVGEGT. This CDR3 has 14 residues. Deletions cut 2 bases from V and 5 bases from J, with 13 bases between. Written as DNA, the CDR3 is TGTGCCAGCAGTTACCAAACCCGGCGGGACGAGCAGTACTTC. Protein: CASSYQTRRDEQYF.

This clonotype was found a few times. The chain has TRBV2 and TRBJ2-7; 8 bases match TRBD1. V dropped 7 bases and J dropped 0; count of bases not matched to a gene: 8. Germline V gives CDR1 SNHLY, CDR2 FYNNEI. The CDR3 length is 15 residues. The CDR3 coding sequence is TGTGCCAGCATGATGGACAGGGTTAACTCCTACGAGCAGTACTTC. This gives the protein CASMMDRVNSYEQYF.

The chain links TRBV7-2 to TRBJ2-1, with TRBD2 identical over 8 bases. CDR1 and CDR2 (germline): SGHTA, FQGNSA. V dropped 3 bases and J dropped 4; count of bases not matched to a gene: 5. The CDR3 totals 15 residues. CDR3 coding DNA: TGTGCCAGCAGCTTTGATCGGGGGGGTTACAATGAGCAGTTCTTC. It codes for CASSFDRGGYNEQFF.

This clonotype was seen more than once but under ten times. V gene TRBV2 combines with J gene TRBJ2-3; 9 nucleotides match TRBD1. The CDR3 spans 16 residues. J lost 5 bases, V lost 7 bases, and 13 bases had no gene match. The germline CDR1 and CDR2 sequences are SNHLY and FYNNEI. CDR3 nucleotides: TGTGCCAGCACTGGACCAAAACAGGGGGCTATAGATACGCAGTATTTT. This gives the protein CASTGPKQGAIDTQYF.

This clonotype was counted between two and nine times. The chain links TRBV28 to TRBJ1-1; D unclear. Trimming left V 1 base short and J 2 bases short, with 23 bases between. The length of the CDR3 is 19 residues. Per germline, CDR1 MDHEN and CDR2 SYDVKM. In DNA form, the CDR3 reads TGTGCCAGCAGTTTATCTCTCCACCCCTCAGCTTTTGCCAACACTGAAGCTTTCTTT. Translating it yields CASSLSLHPSAFANTEAFF.

The chain couples TRBV9 to TRBJ2-7; possible D gene TRBD1, 7 bases. CDR3 length: 12 residues. V shed 1 base and J shed 6 bases, with 8 bases lying between them. The germline gives CDR1 SGDLS, CDR2 YYNGEE. For the CDR3, the DNA is TGTGCCAGCAGCGTACAGGGGGGCGAGCAGTACTTC. This gives the protein CASSVQGGEQYF. Full variable domain (missing parts from reference TRBV9 and TRBJ2-7): DSGVTQTPKHLITATGQRVTLRCSPRSGDLSVYWYQQSLDQGLQFLIQYYNGEERAKGNILERFSAQQFPDLHSELNLSSLELGDSALYFCASSVQGGEQYFGPGTRLTVT.

This chain's CDR3 is CASRDPGTSSYEQYF. The CDR3 DNA is TGTGCCAGCAGGGACCCCGGGACTAGCTCCTACGAGCAGTACTTC. The V call is TRBV7-2, the J call TRBJ2-7; TRBD2 matches at 8 bases. The germline gives CDR1 SGHTA, CDR2 FQGNSA. The CDR3 extends over 15 amino acids. V gave up 6 bases and J gave up 0 bases; unmatched junction bases: 7.

The genes are TRBV7-9 and TRBJ2-3; D perhaps matches TRBD2 (5 bases). From germline, CDR1 is SEHNR and CDR2 FQNEAQ (reference sequence). The CDR3 totals 15 residues. Deletions cut 5 bases from V and 5 bases from J, with 17 bases between. CDR3 sequence reads: CASSPIQEAGDTQYF. In DNA form, the CDR3 reads TGTGCCAGCAGCCCCATCCAGGAGGCGGGAGATACGCAGTATTTT.

V gene TRBV20-1 combines with J gene TRBJ1-1; unclear D gene. Germline lookup yields CDR1 DFQATT and CDR2 SNEGSKA (reference sequence). There are 12 residues in the CDR3. With 1 base removed from V and 0 bases from J, the gap between germline ends came to 3 bases. CDR3 residues: CSARVMNTEAFF. The CDR3 nucleotides are TGCAGTGCTAGAGTAATGAACACTGAAGCTTTCTTT.